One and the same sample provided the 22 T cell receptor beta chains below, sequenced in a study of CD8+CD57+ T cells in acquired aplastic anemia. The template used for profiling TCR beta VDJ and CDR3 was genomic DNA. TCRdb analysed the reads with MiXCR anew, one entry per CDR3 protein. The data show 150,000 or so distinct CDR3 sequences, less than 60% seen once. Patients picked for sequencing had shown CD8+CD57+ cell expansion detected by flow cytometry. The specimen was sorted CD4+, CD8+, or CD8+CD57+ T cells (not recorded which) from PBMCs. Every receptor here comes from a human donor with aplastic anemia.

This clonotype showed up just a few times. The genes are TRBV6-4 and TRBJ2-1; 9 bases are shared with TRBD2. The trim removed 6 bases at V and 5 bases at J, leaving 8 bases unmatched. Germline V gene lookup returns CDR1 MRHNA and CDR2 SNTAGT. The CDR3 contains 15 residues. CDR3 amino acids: CASSESGGTDNEQFF. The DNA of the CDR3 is TGTGCCAGCAGCGAAAGCGGGGGGACGGACAATGAGCAGTTCTTC.

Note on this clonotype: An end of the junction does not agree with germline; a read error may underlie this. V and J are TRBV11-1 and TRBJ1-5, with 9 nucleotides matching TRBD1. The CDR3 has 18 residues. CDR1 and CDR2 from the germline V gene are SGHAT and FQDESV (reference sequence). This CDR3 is CASSTRDRARFGNQLQHF. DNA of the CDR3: TGTGCCAGCAGCACCCGGGACAGGGCGAGATTTGGCAATCAGCTCCAGCATTTT.

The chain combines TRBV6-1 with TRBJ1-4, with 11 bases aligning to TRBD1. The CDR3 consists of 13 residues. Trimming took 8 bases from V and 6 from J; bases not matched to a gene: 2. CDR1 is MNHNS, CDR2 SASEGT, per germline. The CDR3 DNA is TGTGCCAGCGGACAGGGGGCGGATGAAAAACTGTTTTTT. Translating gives CASGQGADEKLFF.

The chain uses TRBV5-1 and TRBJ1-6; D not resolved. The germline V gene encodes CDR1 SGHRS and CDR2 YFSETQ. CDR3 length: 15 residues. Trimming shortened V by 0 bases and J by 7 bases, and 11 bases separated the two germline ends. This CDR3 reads CASSLGQSPNSPLHF. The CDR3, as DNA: TGCGCCAGCAGCTTGGGTCAATCCCCCAATTCACCCCTCCACTTT.

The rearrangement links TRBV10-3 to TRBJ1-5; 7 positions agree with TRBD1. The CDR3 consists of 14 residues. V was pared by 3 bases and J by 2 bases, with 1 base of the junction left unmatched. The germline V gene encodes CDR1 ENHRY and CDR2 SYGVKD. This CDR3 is CAISDDRGNQPQHF. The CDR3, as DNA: TGTGCCATCAGTGATGACAGGGGCAATCAGCCCCAGCATTTT.

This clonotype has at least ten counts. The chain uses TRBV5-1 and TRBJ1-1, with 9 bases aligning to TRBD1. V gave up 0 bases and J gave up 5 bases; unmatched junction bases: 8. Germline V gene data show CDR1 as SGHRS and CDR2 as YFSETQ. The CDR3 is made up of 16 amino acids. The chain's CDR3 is CASSLGPTGGGTEAFF. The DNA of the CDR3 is TGCGCCAGCAGCTTGGGGCCGACAGGGGGAGGAACTGAAGCTTTCTTT.

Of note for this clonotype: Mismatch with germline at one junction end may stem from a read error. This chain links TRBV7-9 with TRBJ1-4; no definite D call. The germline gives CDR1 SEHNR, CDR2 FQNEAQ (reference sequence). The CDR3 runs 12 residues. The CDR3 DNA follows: TGTGCCAGCAGCTTGAAGTATGAAGAACTGTTTTTT. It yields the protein CASSLKYEELFF.

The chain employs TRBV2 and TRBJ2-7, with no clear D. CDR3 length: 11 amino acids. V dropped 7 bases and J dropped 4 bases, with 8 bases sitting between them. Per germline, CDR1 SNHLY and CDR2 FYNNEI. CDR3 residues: CASKENYEQYF. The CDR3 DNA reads TGTGCCAGCAAGGAGAATTACGAGCAGTACTTC.

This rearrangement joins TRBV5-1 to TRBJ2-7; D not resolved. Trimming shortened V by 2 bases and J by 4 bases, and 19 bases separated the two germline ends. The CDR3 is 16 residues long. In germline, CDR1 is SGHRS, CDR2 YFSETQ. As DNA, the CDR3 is TGCGCCAGCAGCTTAATTCGGGCCAGTGACCTATACGAGCAGTACTTC. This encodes CASSLIRASDLYEQYF.

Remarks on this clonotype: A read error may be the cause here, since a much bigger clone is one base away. Written as DNA, the CDR3 is TGCGCCAGCGGTTGGGGTGTGAACACTGACGCTTTCTTT. Protein: CASGWGVNTDAFF. This chain connects TRBV5-1 to TRBJ1-1; no reliable D call. The germline CDR1 and CDR2 sequences are SGHRS and YFSETQ. This CDR3 contains 13 residues.

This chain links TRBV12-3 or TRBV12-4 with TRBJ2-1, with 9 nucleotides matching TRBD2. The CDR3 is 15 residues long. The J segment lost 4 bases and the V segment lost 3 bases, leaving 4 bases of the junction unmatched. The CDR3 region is CASSFAGGGYNEQFF. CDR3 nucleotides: TGTGCCAGCAGTTTTGCGGGGGGGGGGTACAATGAGCAGTTCTTC.

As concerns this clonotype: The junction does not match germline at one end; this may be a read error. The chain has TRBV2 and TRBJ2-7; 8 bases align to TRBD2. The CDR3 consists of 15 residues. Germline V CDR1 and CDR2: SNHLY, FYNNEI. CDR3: CASSVPGLATYEQYF. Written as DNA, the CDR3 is TGTGCTAGCAGTGTGCCTGGACTAGCTACGTACGAGCAGTACTTC.

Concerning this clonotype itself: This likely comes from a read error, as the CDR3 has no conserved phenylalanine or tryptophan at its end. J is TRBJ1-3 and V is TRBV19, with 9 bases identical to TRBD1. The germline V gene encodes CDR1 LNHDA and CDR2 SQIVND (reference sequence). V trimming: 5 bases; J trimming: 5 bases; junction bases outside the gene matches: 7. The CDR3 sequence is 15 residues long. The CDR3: CASSLLQGARNTIYL. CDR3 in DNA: TGTGCCAGTAGTCTTCTACAGGGGGCTAGAAACACCATATATCTT.

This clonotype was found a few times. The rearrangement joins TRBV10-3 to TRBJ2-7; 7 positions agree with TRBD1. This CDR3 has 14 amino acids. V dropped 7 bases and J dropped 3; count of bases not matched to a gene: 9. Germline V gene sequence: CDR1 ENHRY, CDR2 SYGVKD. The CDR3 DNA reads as TGTGCCATCATGGGACAGACCTATGGCTACGAGCAGTACTTC. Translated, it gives CAIMGQTYGYEQYF.

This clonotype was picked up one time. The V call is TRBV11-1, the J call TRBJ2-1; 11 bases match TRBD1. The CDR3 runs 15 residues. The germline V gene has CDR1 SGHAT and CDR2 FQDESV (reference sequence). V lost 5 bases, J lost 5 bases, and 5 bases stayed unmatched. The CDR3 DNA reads TGTGCCAGCAGCGCCGGGACAGGGGGTAACAATGAGCAGTTCTTC. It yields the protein CASSAGTGGNNEQFF.

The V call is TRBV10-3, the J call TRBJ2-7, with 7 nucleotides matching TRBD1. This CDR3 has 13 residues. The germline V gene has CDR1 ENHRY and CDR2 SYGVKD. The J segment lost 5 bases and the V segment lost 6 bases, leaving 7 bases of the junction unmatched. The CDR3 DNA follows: TGTGCCATCAGCAGACAGGGTAGCGACGAGCAGTACTTC. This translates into CAISRQGSDEQYF.

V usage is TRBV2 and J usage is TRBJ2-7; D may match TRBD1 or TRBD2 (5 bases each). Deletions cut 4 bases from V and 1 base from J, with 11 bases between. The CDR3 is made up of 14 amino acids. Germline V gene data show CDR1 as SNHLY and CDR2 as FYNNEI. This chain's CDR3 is CASSARGHSYEQYF. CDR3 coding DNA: TGTGCCAGCAGTGCGAGGGGTCATTCCTACGAGCAGTACTTC.

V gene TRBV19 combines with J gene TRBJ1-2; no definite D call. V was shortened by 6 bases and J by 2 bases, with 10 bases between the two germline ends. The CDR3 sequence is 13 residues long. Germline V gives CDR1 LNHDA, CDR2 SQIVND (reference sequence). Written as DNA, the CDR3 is TGTGCCAGTAGGATCCCCGGGAACTATGGCTACACCTTC. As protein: CASRIPGNYGYTF.

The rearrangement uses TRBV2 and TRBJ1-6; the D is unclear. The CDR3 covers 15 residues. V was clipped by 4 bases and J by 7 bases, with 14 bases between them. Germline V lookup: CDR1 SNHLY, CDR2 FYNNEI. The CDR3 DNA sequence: TGTGCCAGCAGTGTAGGTGGAACGTGGAATTCACCCCTCCACTTT. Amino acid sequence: CASSVGGTWNSPLHF.

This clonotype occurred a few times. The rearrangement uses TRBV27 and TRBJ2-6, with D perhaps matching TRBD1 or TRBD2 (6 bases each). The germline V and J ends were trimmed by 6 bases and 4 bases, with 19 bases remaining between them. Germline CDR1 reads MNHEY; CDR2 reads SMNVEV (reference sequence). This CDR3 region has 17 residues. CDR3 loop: CASRAQGGPGGANVLTF. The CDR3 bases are TGTGCCAGCAGGGCCCAAGGGGGGCCGGGAGGGGCCAACGTCCTGACTTTC.

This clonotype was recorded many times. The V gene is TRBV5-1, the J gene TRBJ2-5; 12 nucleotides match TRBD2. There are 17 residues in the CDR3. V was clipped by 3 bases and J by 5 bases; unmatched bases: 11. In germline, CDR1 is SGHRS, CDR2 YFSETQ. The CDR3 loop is CASSSRRLAGVRETQYF. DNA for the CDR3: TGCGCCAGCAGCTCCCGCCGACTAGCGGGGGTCCGGGAGACCCAGTACTTC.

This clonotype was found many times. The CDR3 sequence: CASSQWGDRRTYEQYF. In nucleotides, the CDR3 is TGCGCCAGCAGCCAATGGGGGGACAGGAGAACCTACGAGCAGTACTTC. The gene calls are TRBV5-1 and TRBJ2-7, with 8 nucleotides matching TRBD1. Germline V lookup: CDR1 SGHRS, CDR2 YFSETQ. The CDR3 covers 16 residues. With V trimmed by 4 bases and J by 2 bases, 11 bases remained unmatched. The whole variable domain, remainder taken from reference TRBV5-1 and TRBJ2-7, is KAGVTQTPRYLIKTRGQQVTLSCSPISGHRSVSWYQQTPGQGLQFLFEYFSETQRNKGNFPGRFSGRQFSNSRSEMNVSTLELGDSALYLCASSQWGDRRTYEQYFGPGTRLTVT.